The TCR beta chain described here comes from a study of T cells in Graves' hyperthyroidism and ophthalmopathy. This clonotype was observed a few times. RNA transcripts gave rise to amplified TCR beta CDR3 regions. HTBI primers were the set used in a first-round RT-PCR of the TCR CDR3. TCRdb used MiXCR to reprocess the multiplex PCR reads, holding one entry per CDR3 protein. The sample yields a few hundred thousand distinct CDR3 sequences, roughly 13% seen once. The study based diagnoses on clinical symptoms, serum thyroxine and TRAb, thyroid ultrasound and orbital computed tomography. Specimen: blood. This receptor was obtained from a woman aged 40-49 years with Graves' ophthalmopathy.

The CDR3 DNA sequence: TGTGCCAGCAGTGATTGGCGGAGCTCCTACAATGAGCAGTTCTTC. It yields the protein CASSDWRSSYNEQFF. The rearrangement joins TRBV2 to TRBJ2-1, with unresolved D. The CDR3 has 15 residues. Trimming took 3 bases from V and 0 from J, leaving 9 bases between them. In germline, CDR1 is SNHLY, CDR2 FYNNEI.